This T cell receptor beta chain comes out of a study of blood T cells in healthy people across ages. Study-wide results and caveats: Diversity of TCR beta per million T cells declined in a roughly linear way with age.

Samples each had at least 5.5 micrograms of total RNA extracted. This clonotype was picked up a small number of times. Its matching antigen is unknown. Combining a sample-barcoded 5' primer with a J-beta primer mix, a second PCR ran for 7 to 11 cycles. One entry per CDR3 protein results from TCRdb running MiXCR on the 5' RACE reads. The table includes 800,000 to 950,000 distinct CDR3 sequences, around 34% detected once. Germline V gene data show CDR1 as DFQATT and CDR2 as SNEGSKA (reference sequence). V was trimmed by 2 bases and J by 2 bases, leaving 18 bases between them. The CDR3 has 16 residues. This clonotype was sampled from a young man in good health. The sample consisted of blood. The rearrangement uses TRBV20-1 and TRBJ2-5, with D possibly being TRBD1 (5 bases). In nucleotides, the CDR3 is TGCAGTGCTAGACCATCTAAGTGGACAACTCAAGAGACCCAGTACTTC. This encodes CSARPSKWTTQETQYF.